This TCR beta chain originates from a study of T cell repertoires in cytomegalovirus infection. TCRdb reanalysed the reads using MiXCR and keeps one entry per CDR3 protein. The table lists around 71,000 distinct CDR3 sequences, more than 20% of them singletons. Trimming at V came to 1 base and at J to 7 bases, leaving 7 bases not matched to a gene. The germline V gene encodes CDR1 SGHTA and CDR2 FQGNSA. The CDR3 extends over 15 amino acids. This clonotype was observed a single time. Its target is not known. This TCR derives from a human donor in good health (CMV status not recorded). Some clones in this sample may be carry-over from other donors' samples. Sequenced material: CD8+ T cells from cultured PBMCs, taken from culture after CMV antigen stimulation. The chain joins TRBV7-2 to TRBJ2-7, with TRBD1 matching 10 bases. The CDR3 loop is CASSLDDRGRWEQYF. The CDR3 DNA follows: TGTGCCAGCAGCTTAGATGACAGGGGGCGGTGGGAGCAGTACTTC.